The present T cell receptor beta chain was sequenced within a study of cytotoxic CD8 clonotypes in ibrutinib-treated CLL (dated by TCRdb to about 2021). For the wider study: The cohort had eleven to twelve relapsed/refractory and 15 treatment-naive patients; 17 to 18 were IGHV unmutated. Cryopreserved peripheral blood mononuclear cells were obtained before treatment, at response, and at either sustained remission or disease progression. All remission and progressive disease samples were collected while patients were still receiving ibrutinib. Of the approximately 90 participants in the trial, about two dozen had longitudinal samples available. Partial responses were observed in about 25 patients and complete responses in 2; after a median follow-up of roughly 62 months, remission was maintained in approximately 14 patients and progression was observed in approximately 12. Response samples were obtained after a median of around 11 months of treatment, with a range of about 6 to 36 months. On average, each sample had approximately 260,000 productive templates and approximately 85,000 productive rearrangements. The paper as a whole reports these results and caveats: Public clonotypes were found to be uncommon and were observed to contract or remain stable during treatment; the increase in clonality was shown to reflect expansion of private clonotypes at ibrutinib response. At ibrutinib response clonality went up, during sustained remission it held steady, and at progression it dropped back toward baseline. At baseline, clonality was higher than in age-matched healthy donors and showed a strong correlation with circulating CD8+ T-cell counts. Sampling times were not matched between patients in sustained remission and patients whose disease was progressing, and lymph node repertoires were not examined.

On a MiSeq, deep resolution sequencing aimed for a depth between 1 in 1 million and 1 in 200,000 T cells, with each clonotype covered approximately 10x on average. The immunoSEQ hsTCRB Kit was used to generate TCR beta libraries. The authors processed their data as follows. Data were analyzed with ImmunoSEQ Data Assistant and ImmunoSEQ Analyzer, with V, D and J genes assigned per IMGT definitions. Clonality, which ranges from 0 to 1, was calculated by subtracting the normalized Shannon entropy of productive rearrangement frequencies from one. Public clonotype analysis was restricted to overrepresented clonotypes comprising at least 0.05% of each patient's repertoire. Repertoires from about a dozen age-matched healthy donors in immuneACCESS were used as clonality controls. The immuneACCESS repertoire file appears here via TCRdb, limited to in-frame rearrangements. These files lack a portion of the clones; in checked studies, under half of the deficit traces to unresolved V genes, and the cause of the others is not known. For V, J and clone size, that table is used; D and trimming come from the DNA. The sample table holds roughly 40,000 clones, of which 60% to 75% were seen once. The ten biggest clones cover about 13% of the sample.

Per the germline V gene, SGDLS is the CDR1 and YYNGEE is the CDR2. V lost 4 bases and J lost 3 bases, and the count of bases not matched to a germline gene is 6. From the cysteine through the phenylalanine, the CDR3 covers 15 amino acids. Only the CDR3 region is kept as DNA, spanning 45 bases read in frame from base 1. By sample share, this clone is large (0.1 to 1%). The antigen it recognizes is unknown. Base qualities were left out, and no much larger clone turns up one base away. This specimen's time point label, interpreted: about a year on ibrutinib. For TCR beta library preparation, approximately 2 micrograms of genomic DNA were extracted from the cryopreserved PBMCs. Longitudinal blood samples from CLL patients on ibrutinib monotherapy underwent high-throughput TCR beta sequencing. The patients were enrolled in a single-center, open-label phase 2 trial of ibrutinib monotherapy.

The TCR was taken from a human donor with chronic lymphocytic leukemia. Sample: PBMCs, taken after 12 months of ibrutinib treatment. The rearranged chain carries TRBV9 and TRBJ1-5; 8 bases in the middle match TRBD1. The DNA sequence is TGTGCCAGCAGCAGGACAGGGAATTCCAATCAGCCCCAGCATTTT. Translated, this is CASSRTGNSNQPQHF.